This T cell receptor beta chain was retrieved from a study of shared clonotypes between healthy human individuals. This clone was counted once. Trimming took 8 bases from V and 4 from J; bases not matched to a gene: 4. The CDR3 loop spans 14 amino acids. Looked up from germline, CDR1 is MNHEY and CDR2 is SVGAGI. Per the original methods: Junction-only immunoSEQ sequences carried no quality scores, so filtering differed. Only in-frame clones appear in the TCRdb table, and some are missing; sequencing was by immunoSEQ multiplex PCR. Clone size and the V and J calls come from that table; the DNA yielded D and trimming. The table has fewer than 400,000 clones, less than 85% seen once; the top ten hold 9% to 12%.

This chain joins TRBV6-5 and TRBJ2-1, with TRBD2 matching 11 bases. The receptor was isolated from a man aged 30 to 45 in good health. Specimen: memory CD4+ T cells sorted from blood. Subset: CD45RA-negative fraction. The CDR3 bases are TGTGCCAGCCATGGGACTAGCGGATACAATGAGCAGTTCTTC. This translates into CASHGTSGYNEQFF.